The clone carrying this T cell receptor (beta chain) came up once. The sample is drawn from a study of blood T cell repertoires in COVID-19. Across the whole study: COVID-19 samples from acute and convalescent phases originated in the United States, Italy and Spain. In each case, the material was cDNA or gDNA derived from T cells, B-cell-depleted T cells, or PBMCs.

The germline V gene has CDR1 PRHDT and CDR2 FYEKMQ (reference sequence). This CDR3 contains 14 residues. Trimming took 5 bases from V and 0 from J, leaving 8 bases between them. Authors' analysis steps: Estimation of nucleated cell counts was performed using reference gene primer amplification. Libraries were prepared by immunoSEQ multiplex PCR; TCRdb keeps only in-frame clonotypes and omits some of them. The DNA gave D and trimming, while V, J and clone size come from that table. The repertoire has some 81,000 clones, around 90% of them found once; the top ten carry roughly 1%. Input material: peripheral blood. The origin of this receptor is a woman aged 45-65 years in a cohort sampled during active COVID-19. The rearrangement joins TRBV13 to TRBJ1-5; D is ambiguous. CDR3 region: CASSLAGSNQPQHF. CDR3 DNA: TGTGCCAGCAGCCTAGCCGGTAGCAATCAGCCCCAGCATTTT.